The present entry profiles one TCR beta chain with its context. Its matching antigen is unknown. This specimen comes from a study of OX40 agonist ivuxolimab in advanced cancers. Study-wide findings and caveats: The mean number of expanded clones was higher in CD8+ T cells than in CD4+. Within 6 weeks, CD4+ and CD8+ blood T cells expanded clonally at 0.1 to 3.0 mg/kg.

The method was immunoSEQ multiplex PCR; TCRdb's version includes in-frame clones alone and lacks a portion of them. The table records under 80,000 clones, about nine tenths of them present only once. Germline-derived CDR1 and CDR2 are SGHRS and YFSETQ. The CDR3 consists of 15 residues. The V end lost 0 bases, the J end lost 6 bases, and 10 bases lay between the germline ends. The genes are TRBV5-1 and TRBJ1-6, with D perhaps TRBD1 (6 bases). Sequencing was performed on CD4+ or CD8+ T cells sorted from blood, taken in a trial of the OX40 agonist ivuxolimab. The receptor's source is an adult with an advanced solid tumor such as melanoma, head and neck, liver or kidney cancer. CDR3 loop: CASSLEGGGNSPLHF. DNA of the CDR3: TGCGCCAGCAGCTTGGAGGGGGGAGGTAATTCACCCCTCCACTTT.